Presented here are 18 T cell receptor beta chains from one specimen sequenced in a study of identical twins. TCRdb analysed the 5' RACE reads with MiXCR anew, one entry per CDR3 protein. The data contain about 220,000 distinct CDR3 sequences, around 6.9% of them singletons. This sample was also put to use in a study of yellow fever vaccine responses in identical twins.

Sequenced sample: memory (CD45RO+) T cells sorted from blood. These receptors all stem from a woman under 30 in good health.

The chain combines TRBV24-1 with TRBJ2-1; the match to TRBD2 covers 9 bases. Germline CDR1 is KGHDR and CDR2 is SFDVKD. This CDR3 comprises 16 residues. V dropped 0 bases and J dropped 8; count of bases not matched to a gene: 7. The DNA of the CDR3 is TGTGCCACCAGTGATTTGAGGCTAGCGGGGAAGCATGAGCAGTTCTTC. Protein sequence: CATSDLRLAGKHEQFF.

This clonotype appeared many times. The chain links TRBV28 to TRBJ2-3; D is unclear. The CDR3 sequence is 16 residues long. The germline gives CDR1 MDHEN, CDR2 SYDVKM. Trimming cost V 8 bases and J 2 bases, with 20 bases left between them. Here the CDR3 DNA reads TGTGCCAGCGACCCAGGAACAGACGGCTCCACAGATACGCAGTATTTT. This encodes CASDPGTDGSTDTQYF.

This clonotype was found a few times. This sequence joins TRBV12-3 or TRBV12-4 and TRBJ1-5; D is ambiguous. The length of the CDR3 is 13 residues. The germline V and J ends were trimmed by 7 bases and 11 bases, with 18 bases remaining between them. As DNA, the CDR3 is TGTGCCAGCAACCCTAGCGGACTGCAAGCCCAGCATTTT. This gives the protein CASNPSGLQAQHF.

There are many counts of this clonotype. DNA for the CDR3: TGTGCCACCCGACTAGCGGGGGCCGGGAAGACCCAGTACTTC. This codes for CATRLAGAGKTQYF. V and J are TRBV10-3 and TRBJ2-5, with 12 nucleotides matching TRBD2. This CDR3 has 14 residues. V trimming: 10 bases; J trimming: 6 bases; junction bases outside the gene matches: 9. CDR1 and CDR2 (germline): ENHRY, SYGVKD.

The gene calls are TRBV6-5 and TRBJ1-2; D is unresolved. CDR1 and CDR2 from the germline V gene are MNHEY and SVGAGI. The V and J ends lost 2 bases and 4 bases respectively, with 5 bases between them. This CDR3 spans 12 amino acids. CDR3 residues: CASSYGGYGYTF. The CDR3 DNA reads TGTGCCAGCAGTTACGGAGGCTATGGCTACACCTTC.

In this sample, this clonotype turned up many times. V gene TRBV3-1 combines with J gene TRBJ2-7; D is perhaps TRBD1 or TRBD2 (5 bases each). Trimming took off 4 bases at V and 8 bases at J, with 21 bases between the two ends. CDR1 and CDR2 from the germline V gene are LGHDT and YNNKEL (reference sequence). CDR3 length equals 15 residues. The CDR3 DNA reads TGTGCCAGCAGCCGCCAAAGTGGGGGTGTCACGCAGCAGTACTTC. It yields the protein CASSRQSGGVTQQYF.

V and J are TRBV6-2 or TRBV6-3 and TRBJ2-4; possible D gene TRBD2, 5 bases. Trimming left V 2 bases short and J 0 bases short, with 14 bases between. Germline V gene data show CDR1 as MNHEY and CDR2 as SVGEGT. CDR3 size: 17 residues. CDR3 sequence: CASSYTETGIAKNIQYF. CDR3 in DNA: TGTGCCAGCAGTTACACCGAGACGGGAATAGCCAAAAACATTCAGTACTTC.

This clonotype was counted at least ten times. V usage is TRBV7-8 and J usage is TRBJ1-5; 7 positions agree with TRBD1. J was trimmed by 5 bases and V by 5 bases; bases with no gene match: 6. The V gene's germline CDR1 is SGHVS and CDR2 FQNEAQ. CDR3 length equals 14 residues. The CDR3 coding sequence is TGTGCCAGCAGCCTAGACAGGGCCGATCAGCCCCAGCATTTT. It specifies CASSLDRADQPQHF. Full variable domain (outside the CDR3, taken from reference TRBV7-8 and TRBJ1-5): GAGVSQSPRYKVAKRGQDVALRCDPISGHVSLFWYQQALGQGPEFLTYFQNEAQLDKSGLPSDRFFAERPEGSVSTLKIQRTQQEDSAVYLCASSLDRADQPQHFGDGTRLSIL.

This clonotype came up a few times. This sequence joins TRBV25-1 and TRBJ1-1; D is undetermined. Germline assignment: CDR1 MGHDK and CDR2 SYGVNS. V was pared by 0 bases and J by 1 base, with 6 bases between. CDR3 length: 14 amino acids. The CDR3 sequence is CASSEYGENTEAFF. The CDR3 DNA is TGTGCCAGCAGTGAATATGGGGAGAACACTGAAGCTTTCTTT.

In its sample, this clonotype was seen a few times. The chain couples TRBV7-8 to TRBJ2-7; perhaps D is TRBD1 or TRBD2 (5 bases each). There are 15 residues in the CDR3. Germline V gene lookup returns CDR1 SGHVS and CDR2 FQNEAQ. With 4 bases removed from V and 0 bases from J, the gap between germline ends came to 13 bases. The CDR3 DNA sequence: TGTGCCAGCAGCTCAACAGGTACTAGCTCCTACGAGCAGTACTTC. Protein: CASSSTGTSSYEQYF.

This clonotype came up many times. This chain uses TRBV27 with TRBJ2-3; perhaps TRBD1 as D (6 bases). Germline V lookup: CDR1 MNHEY, CDR2 SMNVEV (reference sequence). The CDR3 is 16 amino acids. V was clipped by 2 bases and J by 4 bases, with 16 bases between them. Here the CDR3 reads CASSLNRAWGADTQYF. The CDR3 nucleotides are TGTGCCAGCAGTTTAAACAGGGCTTGGGGAGCAGATACGCAGTATTTT.

V and J are TRBV29-1 and TRBJ2-7, with D unclear. The ends were cut back, 4 bases at V and 0 bases at J, with 7 bases in the middle. Per germline, CDR1 SQVTM and CDR2 ANQGSEA. This CDR3 comprises 12 residues. CDR3 residues: CSVVGFSYEQYF. CDR3 DNA sequence: TGCAGCGTTGTTGGATTCTCCTACGAGCAGTACTTC.

This clonotype was detected ten times or more. This rearrangement joins TRBV10-3 to TRBJ1-2; D is unclear. This CDR3 comprises 14 residues. The V gene lost 2 bases and the J gene lost 2 bases, with 9 bases spanning the gap. Germline V gives CDR1 ENHRY, CDR2 SYGVKD. The CDR3 protein is CAISELAANYGYTF. The DNA of the CDR3 is TGTGCCATCAGTGAGCTGGCAGCCAACTATGGCTACACCTTC.

Only a few counts were recorded for this clonotype. The junction shows a germline mismatch at one end, possibly a read error. The chain employs TRBV7-7 and TRBJ2-5; 8 bases fit TRBD1. Germline assignment: CDR1 SSHAT and CDR2 FNYEAQ (reference sequence). This CDR3 is 13 amino acids long. DNA for the CDR3: TGTGCTAGCAGCCAGGACAGGGCGGAGACCCAGTACTTC. It yields the protein CASSQDRAETQYF.

This clonotype showed up just a few times. The chain uses TRBV5-1 and TRBJ2-7; 9 bases match TRBD1. V shed 1 base and J 3 bases; nucleotides not matched to a gene: 11. This CDR3 contains 17 residues. Germline lookup yields CDR1 SGHRS and CDR2 YFSETQ. The CDR3 reads CASSLTGGASGSYEQYF. The CDR3 DNA reads as TGCGCCAGCAGCTTGACAGGGGGCGCATCTGGAAGCTACGAGCAGTACTTC.

The rearrangement uses TRBV20-1 and TRBJ2-5; D might be TRBD2 (5 bases). The CDR3 contains 15 residues. Per the germline V gene, CDR1 is DFQATT and CDR2 is SNEGSKA (reference sequence). Trimming left V 2 bases short and J 0 bases short, with 13 bases between. The CDR3 region has the DNA TGCAGTGCTAGACGAGCGGAGGAGAACCAAGAGACCCAGTACTTC. Its protein product is CSARRAEENQETQYF.

This clonotype has more than one count but fewer than ten. The chain carries TRBV5-1 and TRBJ2-3, with TRBD2 matching over 13 bases. The CDR3 has 18 amino acids. Losses at the gene ends were 4 bases for V and 4 bases for J; bases not matched to a gene: 12. Germline V gene data show CDR1 as SGHRS and CDR2 as YFSETQ. Here the CDR3 DNA reads TGCGCCAGCAGCCTCCACAATCCGGGACTAGCGGGGTCAGATACGCAGTATTTT. It is translated as CASSLHNPGLAGSDTQYF.

In this sample, this clonotype turned up a few times. The rearrangement joins TRBV3-1 to TRBJ1-5, with D uncertain. From germline, CDR1 is LGHDT and CDR2 YNNKEL (reference sequence). This CDR3 spans 12 amino acids. Trimming shortened V by 0 bases and J by 11 bases, and 8 bases separated the two germline ends. Here the CDR3 reads CASSQEFGAQHF. In DNA form, the CDR3 reads TGTGCCAGCAGCCAAGAGTTTGGAGCCCAGCATTTT.